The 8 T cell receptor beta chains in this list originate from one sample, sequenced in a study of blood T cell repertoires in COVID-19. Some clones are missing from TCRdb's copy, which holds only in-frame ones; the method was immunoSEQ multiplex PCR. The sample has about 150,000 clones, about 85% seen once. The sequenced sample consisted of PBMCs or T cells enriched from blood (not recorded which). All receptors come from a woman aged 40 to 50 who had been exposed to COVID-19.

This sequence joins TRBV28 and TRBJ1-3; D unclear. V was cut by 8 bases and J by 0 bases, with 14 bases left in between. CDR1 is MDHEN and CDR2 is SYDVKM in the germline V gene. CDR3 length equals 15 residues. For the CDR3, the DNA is TGTGCCAGCGGCCGGCGGCCCGTCTCTGGAAACACCATATATTTT. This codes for CASGRRPVSGNTIYF.

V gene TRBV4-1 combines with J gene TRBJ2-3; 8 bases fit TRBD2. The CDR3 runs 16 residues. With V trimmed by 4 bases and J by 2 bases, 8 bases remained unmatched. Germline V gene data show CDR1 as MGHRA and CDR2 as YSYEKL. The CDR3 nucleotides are TGCGCCAGCAGCCCTGTACTAGCGGTTCTCACAGATACGCAGTATTTT. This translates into CASSPVLAVLTDTQYF.

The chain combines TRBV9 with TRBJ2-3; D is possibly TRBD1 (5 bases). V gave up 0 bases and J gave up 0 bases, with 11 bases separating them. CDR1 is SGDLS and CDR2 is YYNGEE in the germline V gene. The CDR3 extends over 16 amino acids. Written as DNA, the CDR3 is TGTGCCAGCAGCGTAGAGGCAGGGTTTAGCACAGATACGCAGTATTTT. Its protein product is CASSVEAGFSTDTQYF. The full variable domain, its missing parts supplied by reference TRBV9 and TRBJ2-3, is DSGVTQTPKHLITATGQRVTLRCSPRSGDLSVYWYQQSLDQGLQFLIQYYNGEERAKGNILERFSAQQFPDLHSELNLSSLELGDSALYFCASSVEAGFSTDTQYFGPGTRLTVL.

CDR3 sequence (DNA): TGTGCCAGCAGCCCCGACAGGGGAGGCGGTAATGAAAAACTGTTTTTT. Protein sequence: CASSPDRGGGNEKLFF. This chain joins TRBV11-2 and TRBJ1-4, with 8 bases fitting TRBD1. The CDR3 is 16 residues long. The germline gives CDR1 SGHAT, CDR2 FQNNGV. Trimming took 5 bases from V and 4 from J; bases not matched to a gene: 9.

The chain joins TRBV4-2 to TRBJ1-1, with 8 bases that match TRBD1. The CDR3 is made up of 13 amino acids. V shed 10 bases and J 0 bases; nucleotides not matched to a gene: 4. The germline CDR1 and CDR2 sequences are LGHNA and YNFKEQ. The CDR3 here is CATGDRLNTEAFF. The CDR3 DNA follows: TGTGCCACGGGGGACAGGCTGAACACTGAAGCTTTCTTT.

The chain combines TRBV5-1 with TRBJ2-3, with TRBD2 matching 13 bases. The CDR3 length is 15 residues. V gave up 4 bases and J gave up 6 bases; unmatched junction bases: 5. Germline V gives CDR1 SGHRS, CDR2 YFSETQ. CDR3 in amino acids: CASSLTSGGSDTQYF. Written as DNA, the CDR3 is TGCGCCAGCAGCCTGACTAGCGGGGGGTCGGATACGCAGTATTTT.

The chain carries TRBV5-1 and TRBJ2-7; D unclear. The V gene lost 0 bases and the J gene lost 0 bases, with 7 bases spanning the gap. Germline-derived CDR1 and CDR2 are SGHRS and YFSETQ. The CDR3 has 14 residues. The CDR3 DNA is TGCGCCAGCAGCTTGGATCCCCACTCCTACGAGCAGTACTTC. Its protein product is CASSLDPHSYEQYF.

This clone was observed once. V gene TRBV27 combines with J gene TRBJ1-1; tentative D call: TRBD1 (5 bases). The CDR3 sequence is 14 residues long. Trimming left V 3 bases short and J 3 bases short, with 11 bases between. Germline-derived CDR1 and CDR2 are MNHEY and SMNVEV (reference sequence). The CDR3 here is CASSFGGGYTEAFF. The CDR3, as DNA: TGTGCCAGCAGTTTCGGGGGTGGATACACTGAAGCTTTCTTT.